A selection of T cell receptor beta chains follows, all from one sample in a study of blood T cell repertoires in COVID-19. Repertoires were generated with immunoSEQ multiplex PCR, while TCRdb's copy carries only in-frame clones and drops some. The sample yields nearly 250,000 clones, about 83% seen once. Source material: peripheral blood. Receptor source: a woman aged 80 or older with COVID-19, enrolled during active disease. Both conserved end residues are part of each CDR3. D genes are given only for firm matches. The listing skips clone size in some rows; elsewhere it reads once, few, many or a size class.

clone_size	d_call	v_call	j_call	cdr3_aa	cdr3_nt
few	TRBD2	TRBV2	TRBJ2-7	CASSDWPSGSYEQYF	TGTGCCAGCAGTGATTGGCCTAGCGGCTCCTACGAGCAGTACTTC
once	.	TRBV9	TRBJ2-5	CASSVNNKETQYF	TGTGCCAGCAGCGTAAACAATAAAGAGACCCAGTACTTC
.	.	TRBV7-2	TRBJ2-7	CASSLTGYEQYF	TGTGCCAGCAGCTTAACCGGGTACGAGCAGTACTTC
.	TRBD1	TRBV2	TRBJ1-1	CAGATGMNTEAFF	TGTGCCGGAGCGACAGGGATGAACACTGAAGCTTTCTTT
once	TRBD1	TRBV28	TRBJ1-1	CASSPGQSNTEAFF	TGTGCCAGCAGTCCGGGACAGTCTAACACTGAAGCTTTCTTT
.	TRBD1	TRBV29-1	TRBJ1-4	CSVAQGVREKLFF	TGCAGCGTTGCCCAGGGGGTTCGTGAAAAACTGTTTTTT
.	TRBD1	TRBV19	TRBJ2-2	CASRAGTGAGELFF	TGTGCCAGTAGGGCGGGGACAGGGGCCGGGGAGCTGTTTTTT
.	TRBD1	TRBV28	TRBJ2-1	CASSHQTGGGIYEQFF	TGTGCCAGCAGTCATCAGACAGGGGGCGGTATCTATGAGCAGTTCTTC
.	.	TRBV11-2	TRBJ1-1	CASSLDLYTEAFF	TGTGCCAGCAGCTTAGATCTATACACTGAAGCTTTCTTT
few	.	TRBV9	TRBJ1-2	CASSVEGFEQSYGYTF	TGTGCCAGCAGCGTAGAAGGATTCGAACAGTCCTATGGCTACACCTTC
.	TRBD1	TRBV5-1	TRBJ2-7	CASSPGQGKQYF	TGCGCCAGCAGCCCGGGACAGGGGAAGCAGTACTTC
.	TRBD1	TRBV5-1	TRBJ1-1	CASSERSTGLNTEAFF	TGCGCCAGCAGCGAGAGATCGACAGGGCTGAACACTGAAGCTTTCTTT
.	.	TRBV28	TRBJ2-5	CASSLSRRTQYF	TGTGCCAGCAGTTTATCCCGGAGGACCCAGTACTTC
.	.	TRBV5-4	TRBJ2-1	CASSQSLAYNEQFF	TGTGCCAGCAGCCAGAGCCTAGCCTACAATGAGCAGTTCTTC
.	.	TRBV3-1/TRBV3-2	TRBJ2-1	CASSQPEREQFF	TGTGCCAGCAGCCAACCAGAGCGGGAGCAGTTCTTC
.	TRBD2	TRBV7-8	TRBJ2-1	CASSLVSLAVINEQFF	TGTGCCAGCAGCTTAGTGTCCCTAGCGGTCATCAATGAGCAGTTCTTC
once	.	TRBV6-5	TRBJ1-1	CASSYSKSGGRTEAFF	TGTGCCAGCAGTTACTCGAAATCGGGGGGTCGGACTGAAGCTTTCTTT
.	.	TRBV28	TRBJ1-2	CASGQSGYTF	TGTGCCAGCGGACAGTCTGGCTACACCTTC
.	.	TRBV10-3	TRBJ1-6	CAISPRGPSDSPLHF	TGTGCCATCAGCCCCAGGGGTCCCTCAGATTCACCCCTCCACTTT
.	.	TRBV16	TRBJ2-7	CASSTVNEQYF	TGTGCCAGCAGCACGGTAAACGAGCAGTACTTC
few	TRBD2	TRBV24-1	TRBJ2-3	CATSAPLAGGTDTQYF	TGTGCCACCAGTGCCCCACTAGCGGGGGGCACAGATACGCAGTATTTT
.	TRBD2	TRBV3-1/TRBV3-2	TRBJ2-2	CASSLAGALNTGELFF	TGTGCCAGCAGCCTAGCGGGGGCTCTGAACACCGGGGAGCTGTTTTTT
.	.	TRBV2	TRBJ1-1	CASSDLGLANTEAFF	TGTGCCAGCAGTGACCTGGGACTGGCTAACACTGAAGCTTTCTTT
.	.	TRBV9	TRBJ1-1	CASSKGGGEVTEAFF	TGTGCCAGCAGCAAAGGGGGGGGCGAGGTCACTGAAGCTTTCTTT
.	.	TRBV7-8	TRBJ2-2	CASSSRGTGTTGELFF	TGTGCCAGCAGCTCTCGAGGCACAGGGACCACCGGGGAGCTGTTTTTT
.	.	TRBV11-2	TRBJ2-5	CASSPVQGVWETQYF	TGTGCCAGCAGCCCGGTACAGGGAGTCTGGGAGACCCAGTACTTC
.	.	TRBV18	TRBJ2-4	CASSPMSLVNIQYF	TGTGCCAGCTCACCAATGAGTTTGGTGAACATTCAGTACTTC
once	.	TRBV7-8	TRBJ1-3	CASSLGFGVANTIYF	TGTGCCAGCAGCTTAGGGTTCGGGGTCGCAAACACCATATATTTT
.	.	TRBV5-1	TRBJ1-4	CASSSAAGPREKLFF	TGCGCCAGCAGCTCTGCGGCGGGGCCACGGGAAAAACTGTTTTTT
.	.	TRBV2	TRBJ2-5	CATGAGGQETQYF	TGTGCCACGGGGGCCGGGGGGCAAGAGACCCAGTACTTC
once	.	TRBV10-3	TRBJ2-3	CAISEDRSTDTQYF	TGTGCCATCAGTGAGGACAGAAGCACAGATACGCAGTATTTT
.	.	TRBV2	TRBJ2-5	CASKGDGGETQYF	TGTGCCAGCAAGGGGGATGGCGGAGAGACCCAGTACTTC
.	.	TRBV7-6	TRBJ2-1	CASSLSISYNEQFF	TGTGCCAGCAGCTTGTCCATCTCCTACAATGAGCAGTTCTTC
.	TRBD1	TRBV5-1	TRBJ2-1	CASSLGGQSYNEQFF	TGCGCCAGCAGCTTAGGGGGACAGTCCTACAATGAGCAGTTCTTC
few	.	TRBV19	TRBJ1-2	CASSIPGTGHGYTF	TGTGCCAGTAGTATCCCCGGAACAGGGCATGGCTACACCTTC
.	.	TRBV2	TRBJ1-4	CASSEYDSYATNEKLFF	TGTGCCAGCAGTGAATATGACAGTTACGCAACTAATGAAAAACTGTTTTTT
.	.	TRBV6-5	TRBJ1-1	CASIKGGSNTEAFF	TGTGCCAGCATCAAAGGAGGGTCCAACACTGAAGCTTTCTTT
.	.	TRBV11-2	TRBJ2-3	CASSLGGDTQYF	TGTGCCAGCAGCTTAGGCGGAGATACGCAGTATTTT
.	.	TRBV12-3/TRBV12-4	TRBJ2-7	CASRSTVSYEQYF	TGTGCCAGCAGATCTACGGTCTCCTACGAGCAGTACTTC
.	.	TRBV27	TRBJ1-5	CASSTGTIGNQPQHF	TGTGCCAGCAGTACAGGGACAATAGGCAATCAGCCCCAGCATTTT
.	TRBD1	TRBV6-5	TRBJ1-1	CASSYWDRVDTEAFF	TGTGCCAGCAGTTACTGGGACAGGGTAGACACTGAAGCTTTCTTT
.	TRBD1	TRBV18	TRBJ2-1	CASSSGTGGFNEQFF	TGTGCCAGCTCTTCCGGGACAGGGGGTTTCAATGAGCAGTTCTTC
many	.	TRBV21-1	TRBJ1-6	CASNIRREGNCGRSSYNSPLHF	TGTGCCAGCAACATCCGACGGGAGGGCAATTGCGGCAGGAGCTCCTATAATTCACCCCTCCACTTT
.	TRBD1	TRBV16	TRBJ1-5	CASSQSWTGSQPQHF	TGTGCCAGCAGCCAATCCTGGACAGGAAGTCAGCCCCAGCATTTT
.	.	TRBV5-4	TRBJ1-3	CASSFPTGGPGGNTIYF	TGTGCCAGCAGCTTTCCGACAGGCGGCCCGGGCGGAAACACCATATATTTT
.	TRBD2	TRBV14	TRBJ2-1	CASSPAGGRYEQFF	TGTGCCAGCAGCCCGGCGGGGGGGCGTTATGAGCAGTTCTTC
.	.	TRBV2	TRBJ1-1	CASSSTPGNTEAFF	TGTGCCAGCAGTTCGACCCCGGGGAACACTGAAGCTTTCTTT
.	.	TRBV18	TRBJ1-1	CASSPGADSTTEAFF	TGTGCCAGCTCACCCGGAGCGGACAGTACCACTGAAGCTTTCTTT
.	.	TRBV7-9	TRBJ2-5	CASSVMTEQETQYF	TGTGCCAGCAGCGTCATGACAGAACAAGAGACCCAGTACTTC
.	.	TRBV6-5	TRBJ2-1	CASSYIRDNEQFF	TGTGCCAGCAGTTACATCCGGGACAATGAGCAGTTCTTC
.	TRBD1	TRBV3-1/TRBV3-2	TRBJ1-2	CASSQSGTGAFHTF	TGTGCCAGCAGCCAGTCCGGGACAGGGGCCTTCCACACCTTC
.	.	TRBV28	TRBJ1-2	CASRLPSRGGDSGGYTF	TGTGCCAGCAGACTACCCTCAAGGGGGGGGGATTCGGGTGGCTACACCTTC
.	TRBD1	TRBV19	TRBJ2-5	CASRPTGARETQYF	TGTGCCAGTAGACCGACAGGGGCCCGTGAGACCCAGTACTTC
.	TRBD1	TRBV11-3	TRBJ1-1	CASSQPSGTGGNTEAFF	TGTGCCAGCAGCCAACCCTCCGGGACAGGGGGGAACACTGAAGCTTTCTTT